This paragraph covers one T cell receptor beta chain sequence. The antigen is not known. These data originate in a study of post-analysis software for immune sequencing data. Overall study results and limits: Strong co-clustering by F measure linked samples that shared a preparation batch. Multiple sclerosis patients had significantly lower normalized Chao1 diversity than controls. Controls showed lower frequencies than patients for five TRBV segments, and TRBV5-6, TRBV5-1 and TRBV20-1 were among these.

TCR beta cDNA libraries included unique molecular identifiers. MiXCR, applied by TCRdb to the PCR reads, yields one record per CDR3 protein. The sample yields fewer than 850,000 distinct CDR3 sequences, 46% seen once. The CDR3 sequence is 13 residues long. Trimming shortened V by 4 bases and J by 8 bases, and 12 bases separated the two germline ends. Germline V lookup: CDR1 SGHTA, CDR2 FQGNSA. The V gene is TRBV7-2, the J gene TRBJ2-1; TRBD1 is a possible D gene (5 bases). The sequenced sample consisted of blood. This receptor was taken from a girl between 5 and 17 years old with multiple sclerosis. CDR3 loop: CASSWGREYEQFF. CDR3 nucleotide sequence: TGTGCCAGCAGCTGGGGCAGGGAATATGAGCAGTTCTTC. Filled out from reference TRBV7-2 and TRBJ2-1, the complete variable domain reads GAGVSQSPSNKVTEKGKDVELRCDPISGHTALYWYRQSLGQGLEFLIYFQGNSAPDKSGLPSDRFSAERTGGSVSTLTIQRTQQEDSAVYLCASSWGREYEQFFGPGTRLTVL.